Below, one T cell receptor (beta chain) is given with its context. Its antigen is unknown. This sample was taken from a study of siplizumab effects on memory and regulatory T cells. Study-level points and caveats: The mapping of alloreactive clones to unstimulated subsets covered only a minor fraction of them.

The method was immunoSEQ multiplex PCR; TCRdb's version includes in-frame clones alone and lacks a portion of them. The sample has fewer than 85,000 clones, 95% seen once. CDR1 SGHTA and CDR2 FQGTGA come from the germline V gene. The CDR3 has 17 amino acids. The V segment lost 4 bases and the J segment 5 bases; nucleotides outside the gene matches: 16. The gene calls are TRBV7-3 and TRBJ1-1; 7 bases match TRBD1. The sequencing sample was made of CD8+ T cells sorted from blood. This receptor was identified in a human donor in good health. The DNA of the CDR3 is TGTGCCAGCAGCTCAGACCCCAGGGGGAACGTAAGAACTGAAGCTTTCTTT. As protein: CASSSDPRGNVRTEAFF.